This T cell receptor (beta chain) was documented in a study of spatial heterogeneity in lung cancer. Study context: The average appearance count of each unique TCR and UMI combination in raw reads was more than nine.

V was cut by 4 bases and J by 6 bases, with 17 bases left in between. There are 15 residues in the CDR3. From germline, CDR1 is SGHRS and CDR2 YFSETQ. TCRdb reanalysed the 5' RACE reads using MiXCR and keeps one entry per CDR3 protein. The sample includes tens of thousands of distinct CDR3 sequences, around 9% of them seen just once. Time point specified: sample taken at primary tumor resection. Whole RNA obtained from tumor, nontumor lung or frozen PBMC underwent sequencing without sorting. This clonotype originated in a male donor with early-stage non-small cell lung cancer. Source: PBMCs, taken at surgery. The chain couples TRBV5-1 to TRBJ2-1; no reliable D call. Here the CDR3 DNA reads TGCGCCAGCAGCATCACCACTCTAGGTGGCAATGAGCAGTTCTTC. This gives the protein CASSITTLGGNEQFF.